The clone carrying this T cell receptor beta chain was counted a single time. Its antigen is unknown. This entry belongs to a study of OX40 agonist ivuxolimab in advanced cancers. Study-level points and caveats: CD4+ and CD8+ blood T cells expanded clonally by week 6 at 0.1 to 3.0 mg/kg. Expanded clones were, on average, more numerous in CD8+ T cells than in CD4+.

There are 13 residues in the CDR3. V lost 1 base to trimming and J lost 4 bases, with 5 bases between them. CDR1 is SGHAT and CDR2 is FQDESV in the germline V gene (reference sequence). Some clones are missing from TCRdb's copy, which holds only in-frame ones; the method was immunoSEQ multiplex PCR. The sample holds about 51,000 clones; about 88% are singletons and the top ten take 3% to 4%. This rearrangement joins TRBV11-1 to TRBJ1-5; D ambiguous. This clonotype originated in an adult with an advanced solid tumor such as melanoma, head and neck, liver or kidney cancer. The sequences come from CD4+ or CD8+ T cells sorted from blood, collected in a trial of the OX40 agonist ivuxolimab. Here the CDR3 reads CASSLERNQPQHF. CDR3 DNA: TGTGCCAGCAGCTTAGAGCGGAATCAGCCCCAGCATTTT.